The entry below gives a single TCR beta chain sequence along with its context. Every one of the donors was a Caucasian adult that lived in Nashville, Tennessee. Sequenced by immunoSEQ multiplex PCR; TCRdb stores in-frame clones only, minus some. The table includes more than 900,000 clones, approximately 78% detected once. The source of the sample is a study of shared clonotypes between healthy human individuals. Sequencing used memory CD4+ T cells from PBMCs. Subset given: CD45RA-negative fraction. This receptor was identified in a man aged 18 to 29 in good health. Some clones in this sample may be carry-over from other donors' samples.

The CDR3 region has the DNA TGTGCCAGCAGTTTAACCCCGACAGGGGGAAGGGGTGGCTACACCTTC. This codes for CASSLTPTGGRGGYTF. The chain has TRBV27 and TRBJ1-2; 9 bases agree with TRBD1. From germline, CDR1 is MNHEY and CDR2 SMNVEV (reference sequence). Trimming removed 2 bases from V and 7 bases from J; junction bases left unmatched: 11. There are 16 residues in the CDR3.